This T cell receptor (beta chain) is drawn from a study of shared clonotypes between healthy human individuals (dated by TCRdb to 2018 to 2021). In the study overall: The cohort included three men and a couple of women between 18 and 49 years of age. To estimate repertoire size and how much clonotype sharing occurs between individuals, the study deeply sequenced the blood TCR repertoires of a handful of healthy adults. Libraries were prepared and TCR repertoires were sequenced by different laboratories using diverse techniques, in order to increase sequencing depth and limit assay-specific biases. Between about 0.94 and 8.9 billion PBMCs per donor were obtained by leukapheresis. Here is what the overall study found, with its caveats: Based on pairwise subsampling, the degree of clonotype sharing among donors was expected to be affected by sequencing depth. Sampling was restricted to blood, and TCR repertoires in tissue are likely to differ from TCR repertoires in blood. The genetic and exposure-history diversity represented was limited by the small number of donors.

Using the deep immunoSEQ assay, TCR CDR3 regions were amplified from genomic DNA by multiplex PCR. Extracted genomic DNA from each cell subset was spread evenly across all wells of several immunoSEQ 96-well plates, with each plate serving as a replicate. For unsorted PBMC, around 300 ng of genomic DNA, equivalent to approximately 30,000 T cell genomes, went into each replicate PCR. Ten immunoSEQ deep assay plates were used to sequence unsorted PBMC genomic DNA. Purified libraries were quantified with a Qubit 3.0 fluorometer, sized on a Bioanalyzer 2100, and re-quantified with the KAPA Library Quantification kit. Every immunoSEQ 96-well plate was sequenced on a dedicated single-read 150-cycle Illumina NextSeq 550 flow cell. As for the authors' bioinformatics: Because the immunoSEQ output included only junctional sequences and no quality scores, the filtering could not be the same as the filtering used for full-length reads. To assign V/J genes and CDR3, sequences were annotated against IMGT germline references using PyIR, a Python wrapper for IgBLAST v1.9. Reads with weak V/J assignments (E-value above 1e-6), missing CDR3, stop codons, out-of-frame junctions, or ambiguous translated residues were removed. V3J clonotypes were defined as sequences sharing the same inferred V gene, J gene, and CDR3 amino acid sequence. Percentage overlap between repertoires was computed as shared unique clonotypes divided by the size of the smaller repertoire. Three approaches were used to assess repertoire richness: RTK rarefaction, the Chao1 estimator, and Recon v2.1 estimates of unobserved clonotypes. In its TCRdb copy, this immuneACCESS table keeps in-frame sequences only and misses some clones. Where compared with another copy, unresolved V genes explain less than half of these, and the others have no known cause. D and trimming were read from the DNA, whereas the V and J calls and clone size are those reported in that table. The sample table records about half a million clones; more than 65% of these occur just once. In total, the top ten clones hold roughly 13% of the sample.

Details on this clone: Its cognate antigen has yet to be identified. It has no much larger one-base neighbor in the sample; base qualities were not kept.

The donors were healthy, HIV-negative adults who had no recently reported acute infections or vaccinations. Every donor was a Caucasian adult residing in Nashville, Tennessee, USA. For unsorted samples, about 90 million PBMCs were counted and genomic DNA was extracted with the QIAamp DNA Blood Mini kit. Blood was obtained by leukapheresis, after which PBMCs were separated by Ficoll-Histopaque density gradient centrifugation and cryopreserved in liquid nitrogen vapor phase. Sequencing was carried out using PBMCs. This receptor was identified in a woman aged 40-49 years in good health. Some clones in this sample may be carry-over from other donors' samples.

CDR3 reads: CASSEYGGNTIYF. DNA sequence: TGTGCCAGCAGTGAATACGGTGGAAACACCATATATTTT. The rearrangement combines TRBV2 with TRBJ1-3, with the D segment identity uncertain. The CDR3, from cysteine to phenylalanine, totals 13 residues. The retained sequence is limited to the CDR3, 39 bases, with the frame set at the first base. For CDR1 and CDR2, the germline V gene lists SNHLY and FYNNEI. V loses 2 bases of germline sequence and J loses 3 bases, and the interval between the two ends is 5 bases.